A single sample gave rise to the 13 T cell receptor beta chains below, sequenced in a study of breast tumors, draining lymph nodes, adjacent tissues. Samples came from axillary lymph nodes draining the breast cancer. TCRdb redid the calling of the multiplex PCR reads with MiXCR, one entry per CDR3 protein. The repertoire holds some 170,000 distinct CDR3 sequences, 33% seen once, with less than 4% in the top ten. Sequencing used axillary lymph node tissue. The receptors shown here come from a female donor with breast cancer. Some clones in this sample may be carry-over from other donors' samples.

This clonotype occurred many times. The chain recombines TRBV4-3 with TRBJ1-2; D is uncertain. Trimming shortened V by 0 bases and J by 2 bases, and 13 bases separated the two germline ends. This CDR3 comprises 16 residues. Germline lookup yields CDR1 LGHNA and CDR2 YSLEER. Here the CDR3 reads CASSQDSVGGNYGYTF. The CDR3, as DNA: TGCGCCAGCAGCCAAGATTCGGTTGGCGGAAACTATGGCTACACCTTC.

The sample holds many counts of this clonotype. For the CDR3, the DNA is TGTGCCTGGGACAGGGCAAATTCACCCCTCCACTTT. It translates to CAWDRANSPLHF. This chain connects TRBV30 to TRBJ1-6, with 7 bases matching TRBD1. The CDR3 covers 12 residues. Germline CDR1 reads GTSNPN; CDR2 reads SVGIG (reference sequence). With 5 bases clipped from V and 7 bases from J, the junction kept 2 bases outside the gene matches. Full variable domain (remainder filled in from reference TRBV30 and TRBJ1-6): SQTIHQWPATLVQPVGSPLSLECTVEGTSNPNLYWYRQAAGRGLQLLFYSVGIGQISSEVPQNLSASRPQDRQFILSSKKLLLSDSGFYLCAWDRANSPLHFGNGTRLTVT.

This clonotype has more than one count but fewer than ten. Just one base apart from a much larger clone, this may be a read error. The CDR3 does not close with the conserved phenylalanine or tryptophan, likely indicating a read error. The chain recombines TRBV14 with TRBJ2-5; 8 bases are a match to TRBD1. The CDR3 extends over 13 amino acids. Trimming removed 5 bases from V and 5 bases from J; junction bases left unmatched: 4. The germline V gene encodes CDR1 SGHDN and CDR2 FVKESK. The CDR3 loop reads CASSYYRGETQYS. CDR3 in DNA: TGTGCCAGCAGCTACTACAGGGGGGAGACCCAGTACTCC.

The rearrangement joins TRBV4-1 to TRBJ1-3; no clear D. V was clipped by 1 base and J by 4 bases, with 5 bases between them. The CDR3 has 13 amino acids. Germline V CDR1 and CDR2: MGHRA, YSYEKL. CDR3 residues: CASSQARGNTIYF. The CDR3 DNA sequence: TGCGCCAGCAGCCAAGCCCGAGGAAACACCATATATTTT.

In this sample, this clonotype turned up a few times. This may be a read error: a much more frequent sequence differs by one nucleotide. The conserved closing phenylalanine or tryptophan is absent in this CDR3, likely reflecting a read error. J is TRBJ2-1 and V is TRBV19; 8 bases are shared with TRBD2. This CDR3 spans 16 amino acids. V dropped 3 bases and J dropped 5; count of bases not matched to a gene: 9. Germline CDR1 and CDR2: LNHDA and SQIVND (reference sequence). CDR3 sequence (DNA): TGTGCCAGTAGTATGACGCGGGAGGCACTTAACAATGAGCAGTTCTCC. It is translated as CASSMTREALNNEQFS.

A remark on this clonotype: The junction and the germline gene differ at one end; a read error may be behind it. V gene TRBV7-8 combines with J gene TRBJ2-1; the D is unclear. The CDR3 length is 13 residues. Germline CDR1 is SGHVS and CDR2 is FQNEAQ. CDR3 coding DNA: TGTGCCAGCGGCTTAGTCAGATCCTACGAGCAGTTCTTC. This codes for CASGLVRSYEQFF.

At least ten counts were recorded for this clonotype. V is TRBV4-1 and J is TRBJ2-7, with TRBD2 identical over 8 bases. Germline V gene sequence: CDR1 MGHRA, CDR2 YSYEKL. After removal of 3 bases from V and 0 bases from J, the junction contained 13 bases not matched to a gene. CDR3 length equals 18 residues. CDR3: CASSQAHASGLGSYEQYF. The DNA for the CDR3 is TGCGCCAGCAGCCAGGCCCATGCTAGCGGGCTAGGCTCCTACGAGCAGTACTTC.

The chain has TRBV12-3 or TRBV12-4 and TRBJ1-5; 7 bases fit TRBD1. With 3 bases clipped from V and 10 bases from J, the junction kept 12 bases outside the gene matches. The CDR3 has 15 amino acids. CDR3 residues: CASSFLQGGNSPQHF. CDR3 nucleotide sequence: TGTGCCAGCAGTTTTTTGCAGGGGGGTAATTCACCCCAGCATTTT.

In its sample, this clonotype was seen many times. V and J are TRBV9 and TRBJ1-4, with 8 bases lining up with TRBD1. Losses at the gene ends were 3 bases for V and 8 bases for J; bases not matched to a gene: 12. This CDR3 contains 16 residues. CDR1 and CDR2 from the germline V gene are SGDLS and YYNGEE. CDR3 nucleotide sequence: TGTGCCAGCAGCGCCGGAACGACAGGGGAAAGGGAAAAACTGTTTTTT. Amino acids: CASSAGTTGEREKLFF.

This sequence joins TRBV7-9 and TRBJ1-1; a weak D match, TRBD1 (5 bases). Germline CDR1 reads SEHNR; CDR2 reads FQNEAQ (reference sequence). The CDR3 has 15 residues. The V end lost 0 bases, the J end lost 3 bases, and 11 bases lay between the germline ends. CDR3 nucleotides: TGTGCCAGCAGCTTAGCGGCAGGGTCGGACACTGAAGCTTTCTTT. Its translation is CASSLAAGSDTEAFF.

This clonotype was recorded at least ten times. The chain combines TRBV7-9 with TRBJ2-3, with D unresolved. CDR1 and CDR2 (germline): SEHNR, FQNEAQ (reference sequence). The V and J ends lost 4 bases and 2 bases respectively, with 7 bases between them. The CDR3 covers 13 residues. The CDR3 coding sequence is TGTGCCAGCAGCTGGGGTTACACAGATACGCAGTATTTT. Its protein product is CASSWGYTDTQYF.

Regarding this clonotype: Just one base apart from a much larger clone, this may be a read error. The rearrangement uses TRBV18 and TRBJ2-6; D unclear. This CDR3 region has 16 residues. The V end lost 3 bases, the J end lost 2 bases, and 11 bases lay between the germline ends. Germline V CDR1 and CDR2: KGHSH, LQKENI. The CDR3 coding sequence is TGTGCCAGCTCACCGCTAGAGCTCCCTGGGGCCAACGTCCTGACTTTC. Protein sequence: CASSPLELPGANVLTF.

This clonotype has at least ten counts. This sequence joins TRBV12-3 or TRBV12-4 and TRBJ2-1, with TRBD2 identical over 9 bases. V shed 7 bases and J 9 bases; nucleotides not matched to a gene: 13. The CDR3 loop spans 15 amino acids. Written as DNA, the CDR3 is TGTGCCAGCACCGAGACGGGGACTAGCCGAGTTGAGCAGTTCTTC. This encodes CASTETGTSRVEQFF.